The 26 T cell receptor beta chains given below trace back to one sample, sequenced in a study of blood T cells in healthy people across ages. Alongside a J-beta primer mix, a sample-barcoded 5' primer served in a second PCR lasting roughly 7 to 11 cycles. TCRdb ran MiXCR on the 5' RACE reads and lists one entry per CDR3 protein. Seen here are about 970,000 distinct CDR3 sequences, 51% observed once, and the top ten hold about 20%. Sequencing used blood. The origin of the receptors is a woman aged 55-69 years in good health.

The gene calls are TRBV6-4 and TRBJ2-1; TRBD1 matches 10 bases. CDR1 MRHNA and CDR2 SNTAGT come from the germline V gene. Trimming took 5 bases from V and 7 from J; bases not matched to a gene: 11. This CDR3 has 16 residues. DNA for the CDR3: TGTGCCAGCAGTTTGAAGCCGGGACAGGGGACGAATGAGCAGTTCTTC. It specifies CASSLKPGQGTNEQFF.

A note on this clonotype: The germline gene is not matched at one end of the junction; a read error may be the cause. The rearrangement joins TRBV4-1 to TRBJ2-4; the match to TRBD2 covers 9 bases. From germline, CDR1 is MGHRA and CDR2 YSYEKL. The CDR3 has 16 residues. In DNA form, the CDR3 reads TGCGCCAGCAGCCCCCGGACTAGCGCAGCCAAAAGCATTCAGTACTTC. It yields the protein CASSPRTSAAKSIQYF.

V is TRBV28 and J is TRBJ1-2, with a tentative D call TRBD1 (5 bases). Germline V gene data show CDR1 as MDHEN and CDR2 as SYDVKM. The CDR3 consists of 14 residues. Between the trimmed V and J ends, which lost 3 bases and 8 bases, there was a span of 16 bases. The CDR3 protein is CASSFLQGFWGYTF. DNA of the CDR3: TGTGCCAGCAGTTTCCTCCAGGGTTTCTGGGGCTACACCTTC.

The chain employs TRBV7-9 and TRBJ2-2; D perhaps matches TRBD1 (6 bases). CDR1 and CDR2 (germline): SEHNR, FQNEAQ (reference sequence). The CDR3 totals 13 residues. Trimming took 5 bases from V and 6 from J, leaving 10 bases between them. In DNA, the CDR3 is TGTGCCAGCAGCCAACAGGGACCCGGGGAGCTGTTTTTT. This codes for CASSQQGPGELFF.

CDR3 region: CSVEDRLRGYTF. The CDR3, as DNA: TGCAGCGTTGAAGATAGATTACGAGGCTACACCTTC. This chain joins TRBV29-1 and TRBJ1-2; D gene unclear. The CDR3 has 12 residues. V lost 0 bases and J 8 bases, leaving 10 bases between the germline ends. The V gene's germline CDR1 is SQVTM and CDR2 ANQGSEA.

In this sample, this clonotype turned up once. The chain recombines TRBV20-1 with TRBJ2-7; TRBD2 matches 8 bases. This CDR3 spans 14 amino acids. The germline CDR1 and CDR2 sequences are DFQATT and SNEGSKA (reference sequence). Unmatched junction bases numbered 9, after V lost 5 bases and J lost 3 bases. CDR3 region: CSASPAGALYEQYF. CDR3 in DNA: TGCAGTGCTTCCCCAGCGGGAGCCCTCTACGAGCAGTACTTC.

The chain recombines TRBV10-1 with TRBJ1-4; 9 nucleotides align to TRBD1. CDR3 size: 14 residues. With 4 bases clipped from V and 3 bases from J, the junction kept 0 bases outside the gene matches. CDR1 and CDR2 (germline): WNHNN, SYGVQD (reference sequence). The CDR3 is CASSGTGANEKLFF. In DNA form, the CDR3 reads TGCGCCAGCAGTGGGACAGGGGCTAATGAAAAACTGTTTTTT.

The gene calls are TRBV12-3 or TRBV12-4 and TRBJ2-7; TRBD2 is a possible D gene (7 bases). Trimming took off 5 bases at V and 0 bases at J, with 23 bases between the two ends. The CDR3 totals 18 residues. DNA for the CDR3: TGTGCCAGCAGTCCTATTTTGGGGGGCTTAGCGGGCTCCTACGAGCAGTACTTC. Its protein product is CASSPILGGLAGSYEQYF.

The chain joins TRBV5-1 to TRBJ2-3; 9 bases align to TRBD2. The V gene end was trimmed by 1 base and the J gene end by 4 bases; junction bases not matched to a gene: 7. This CDR3 region has 16 residues. Germline-derived CDR1 and CDR2 are SGHRS and YFSETQ. The CDR3 DNA follows: TGCGCCAGCAGCTTGCGGCCAGCGGGAGGACCAGATACGCAGTATTTT. Amino acids: CASSLRPAGGPDTQYF.

This chain joins TRBV4-3 and TRBJ2-4, with 7 bases aligning to TRBD1. V trimming: 1 base; J trimming: 4 bases; junction bases outside the gene matches: 10. Germline CDR1 and CDR2: LGHNA and YSLEER. The CDR3 runs 17 residues. CDR3 region: CASSQGATGTVKNIQYF. In DNA, the CDR3 is TGCGCCAGCAGCCAAGGAGCCACCGGGACAGTTAAAAACATTCAGTACTTC.

J is TRBJ2-1 and V is TRBV29-1, with D possibly TRBD2 on 6 matching bases. The DNA matches TRBJ2-7 better at its end, which makes the J call doubtful. Germline CDR1 reads SQVTM; CDR2 reads ANQGSEA. The CDR3 totals 14 residues. The CDR3 nucleotides are TGCAGCGCGAGACTAGTGGGTTCCTACAATGAGCAGTACTTC. It specifies CSARLVGSYNEQYF.

This clonotype was counted only a few times. This chain joins TRBV5-1 and TRBJ1-5, with D tentatively TRBD1 (6 bases). Trimming stripped 5 bases from V and 4 bases from J, with 16 bases between. This CDR3 has 15 residues. Germline V gene sequence: CDR1 SGHRS, CDR2 YFSETQ. CDR3 loop: CASSPRGDLNQPQHF. The CDR3 DNA reads as TGCGCCAGCAGTCCGAGGGGGGACTTGAATCAGCCCCAGCATTTT.

The gene calls are TRBV20-1 and TRBJ1-2, with D perhaps TRBD1 (5 bases). The CDR3 has 12 residues. Per germline, CDR1 DFQATT and CDR2 SNEGSKA (reference sequence). V was clipped by 0 bases and J by 8 bases, with 10 bases between them. In nucleotides, the CDR3 is TGCAGTGCTAGAGATGTTTCAGGGGGCTACACCTTC. Protein sequence: CSARDVSGGYTF.

The chain joins TRBV20-1 to TRBJ2-1; maybe TRBD1 (5 bases). Germline CDR1 DFQATT, CDR2 SNEGSKA (reference sequence). The ends were cut back, 6 bases at V and 0 bases at J, with 18 bases in the middle. The CDR3 extends over 16 amino acids. The CDR3 nucleotides read TGCAGTGCCGCCCCCTTCGTAGGGGACTCCTACAATGAGCAGTTCTTC. Residues: CSAAPFVGDSYNEQFF.

This clonotype showed up just a few times. The J gene is TRBJ2-7, the V gene TRBV3-1, with D uncertain. The length of the CDR3 is 12 residues. CDR1 and CDR2 from the germline V gene are LGHDT and YNNKEL (reference sequence). Trimming stripped 0 bases from V and 6 bases from J, with 6 bases between. The CDR3 loop is CASSQEGREQYF. In nucleotides, the CDR3 is TGTGCCAGCAGCCAAGAAGGTCGCGAGCAGTACTTC.

This CDR3 is CASSVTRGTEAFF. In nucleotides, the CDR3 is TGTGCCAGCAGCGTTACTAGGGGTACTGAAGCTTTCTTT. The J gene is TRBJ1-1, the V gene TRBV7-9, with D tentatively TRBD1 (5 bases). Germline lookup yields CDR1 SEHNR and CDR2 FQNEAQ (reference sequence). CDR3 length equals 13 residues. Trimming took 5 bases from V and 5 from J, leaving 12 bases between them.

V is TRBV30 and J is TRBJ2-3; 9 bases map to TRBD2. Germline V CDR1 and CDR2: GTSNPN, SVGIG (reference sequence). There are 15 residues in the CDR3. V lost 2 bases, J lost 2 bases, and 5 bases stayed unmatched. The CDR3 DNA sequence: TGTGCCTGGAGTACCGGACTAGCGACCACAGATACGCAGTATTTT. Translating it yields CAWSTGLATTDTQYF.

This chain links TRBV7-9 with TRBJ1-5; the D gene is possibly TRBD1 (5 bases). The CDR3 extends over 17 amino acids. Looked up from germline, CDR1 is SEHNR and CDR2 is FQNEAQ (reference sequence). Deletions cut 7 bases from V and 2 bases from J, with 21 bases between. The CDR3: CASTRTSAQGGNQPQHF. Written as DNA, the CDR3 is TGTGCCAGCACCCGAACGTCTGCTCAGGGAGGCAATCAGCCCCAGCATTTT.

This sequence joins TRBV3-1 and TRBJ2-3; tentatively, D is TRBD2 (5 bases). V shed 3 bases and J shed 4 bases, with 17 bases lying between them. Germline V lookup: CDR1 LGHDT, CDR2 YNNKEL (reference sequence). CDR3 size: 16 residues. CDR3 sequence: CASSHPSRVLPDTQYF. The CDR3 nucleotides read TGTGCCAGCAGCCATCCGTCGCGGGTATTACCAGATACGCAGTATTTT.

J is TRBJ1-2 and V is TRBV12-3 or TRBV12-4, with 7 bases that match TRBD1. Trimming removed 5 bases from V and 8 bases from J; junction bases left unmatched: 8. CDR3 length: 13 residues. The chain's CDR3 is CASSLQGFGGYTF. The DNA of the CDR3 is TGTGCCAGCAGTCTACAGGGGTTCGGCGGCTACACCTTC.

Worth noting for this clonotype: Compared with germline, one end of the junction differs, possibly owing to a read error. The V gene is TRBV7-9, the J gene TRBJ1-3; perhaps TRBD1 as D (5 bases). CDR1 is SEHNR, CDR2 FQNEAQ, per germline (reference sequence). The CDR3 consists of 14 residues. The CDR3 DNA reads TGTGCCAGCAGCTTATCAGGGTCTGAAAACACCATATATTTT. Translation gives CASSLSGSENTIYF.

This clonotype occurred a few times. The chain employs TRBV12-3 or TRBV12-4 and TRBJ2-7; D possibly corresponds to TRBD2 (7 bases). V lost 6 bases and J 7 bases, leaving 19 bases between the germline ends. The CDR3 covers 14 residues. CDR3 in amino acids: CASSFLGGGFEQYF. In nucleotides, the CDR3 is TGTGCCAGCAGCTTTTTGGGAGGGGGTTTTGAGCAGTACTTC.

A few counts support this clonotype. The chain uses TRBV29-1 and TRBJ2-7; TRBD1 agrees at 10 bases. Germline lookup yields CDR1 SQVTM and CDR2 ANQGSEA. The CDR3 runs 14 residues. The J segment lost 4 bases and the V segment lost 7 bases, leaving 10 bases of the junction unmatched. The chain's CDR3 is CSATYTGQGYEQYF. CDR3 coding DNA: TGCAGCGCTACATATACGGGACAGGGGTACGAGCAGTACTTC.

CDR3 nucleotide sequence: TGTGCCAGCAGCTTACAAAGGACTAGCGGTTACTACAATGAGCAGTTCTTC. Translating it yields CASSLQRTSGYYNEQFF. This chain joins TRBV7-2 and TRBJ2-1, with 10 bases fitting TRBD2. Germline trimming cut 2 bases from V and 3 bases from J; bases unmatched to any gene: 7. The CDR3 runs 17 residues. Germline CDR1 SGHTA, CDR2 FQGNSA.

J is TRBJ2-1 and V is TRBV29-1; tentatively, D is TRBD1 (6 bases). V was trimmed by 4 bases and J by 9 bases, leaving 13 bases between them. The CDR3 has 12 residues. The germline CDR1 and CDR2 sequences are SQVTM and ANQGSEA. The CDR3 DNA reads as TGCAGCGTTGTAGGGGGAGTTGCTGAGCAGTTCTTC. Translation gives CSVVGGVAEQFF.

The rearrangement links TRBV18 to TRBJ2-7; 8 bases agree with TRBD2. The DNA end is a closer match to TRBJ2-5, so the J assignment may be wrong. Looked up from germline, CDR1 is KGHSH and CDR2 is LQKENI. The CDR3 is 16 amino acids. The CDR3 spells CASSPRTSGRSETQYF. In nucleotides, the CDR3 is TGTGCCAGCTCACCACGGACGAGCGGGAGATCGGAGACCCAGTACTTC.